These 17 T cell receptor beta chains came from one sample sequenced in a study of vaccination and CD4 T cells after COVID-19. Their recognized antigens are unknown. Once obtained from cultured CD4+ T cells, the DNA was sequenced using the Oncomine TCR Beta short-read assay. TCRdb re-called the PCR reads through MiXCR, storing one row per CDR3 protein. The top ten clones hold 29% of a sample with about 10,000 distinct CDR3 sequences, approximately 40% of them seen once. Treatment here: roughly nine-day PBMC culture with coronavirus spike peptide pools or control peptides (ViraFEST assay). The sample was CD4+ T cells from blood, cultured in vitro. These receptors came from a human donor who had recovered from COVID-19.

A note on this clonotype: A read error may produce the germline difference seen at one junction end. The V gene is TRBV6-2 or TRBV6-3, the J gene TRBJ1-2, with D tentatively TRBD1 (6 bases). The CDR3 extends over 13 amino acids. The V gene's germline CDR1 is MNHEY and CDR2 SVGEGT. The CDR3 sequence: CASSPRGGHGFTF. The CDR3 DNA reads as TGTGCCAGCAGCCCACGTGGGGGGCATGGCTTCACCTTC.

The CDR3 loop is CATSRDQGLGTDTQYF. DNA for the CDR3: TGTGCCACCAGCAGAGACCAGGGGCTCGGCACAGATACGCAGTATTTT. The genes are TRBV15 and TRBJ2-3, with D possibly matching TRBD1 (6 bases). The CDR3 is 16 residues long. CDR1 and CDR2 from the germline V gene are LNHNV and YYDKDF (reference sequence). Trimming removed 0 bases at V and 1 base at J, with 11 bases between.

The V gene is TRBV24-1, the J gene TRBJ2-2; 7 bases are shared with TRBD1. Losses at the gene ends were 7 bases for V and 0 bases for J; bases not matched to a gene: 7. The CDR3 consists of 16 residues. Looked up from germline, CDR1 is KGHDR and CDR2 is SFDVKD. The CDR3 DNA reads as TGTGCCACCAGCTACAGGGGCACAGCGAACACCGGGGAGCTGTTTTTT. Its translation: CATSYRGTANTGELFF.

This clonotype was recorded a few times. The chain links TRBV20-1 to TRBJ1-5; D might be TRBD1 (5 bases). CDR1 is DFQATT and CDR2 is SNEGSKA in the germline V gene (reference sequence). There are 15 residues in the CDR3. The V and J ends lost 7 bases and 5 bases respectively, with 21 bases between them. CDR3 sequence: CSGTPGGGADQPQHF. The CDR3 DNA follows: TGCAGTGGGACGCCTGGGGGTGGGGCCGATCAGCCCCAGCATTTT.

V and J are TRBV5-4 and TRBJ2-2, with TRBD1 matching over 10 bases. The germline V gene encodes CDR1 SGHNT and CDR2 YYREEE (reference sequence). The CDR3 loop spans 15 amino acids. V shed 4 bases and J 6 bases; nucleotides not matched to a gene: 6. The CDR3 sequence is CASSPRQGAPGELFF. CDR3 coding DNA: TGTGCCAGCAGCCCCAGACAGGGGGCTCCCGGGGAGCTGTTTTTT.

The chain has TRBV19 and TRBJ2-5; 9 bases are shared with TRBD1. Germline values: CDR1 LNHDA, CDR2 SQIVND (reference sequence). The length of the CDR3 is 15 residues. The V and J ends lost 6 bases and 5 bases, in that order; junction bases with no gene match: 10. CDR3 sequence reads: CASRGDGQGSETQYF. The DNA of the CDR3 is TGTGCCAGTAGGGGGGACGGACAGGGGTCGGAGACCCAGTACTTC.

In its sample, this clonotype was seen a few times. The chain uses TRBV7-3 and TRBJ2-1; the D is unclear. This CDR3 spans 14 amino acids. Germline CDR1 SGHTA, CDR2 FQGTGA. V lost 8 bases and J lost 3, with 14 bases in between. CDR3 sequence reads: CASGFRADYNEQFF. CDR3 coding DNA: TGTGCCAGCGGGTTCCGGGCAGACTACAATGAGCAGTTCTTC.

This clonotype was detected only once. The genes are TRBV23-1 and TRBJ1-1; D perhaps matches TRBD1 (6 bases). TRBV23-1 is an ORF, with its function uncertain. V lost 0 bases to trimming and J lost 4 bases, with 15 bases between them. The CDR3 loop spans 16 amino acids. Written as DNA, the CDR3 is TGCGCCAGCAGTCAATCTCGGGGGGGCCCCCTCACTGAAGCTTTCTTT. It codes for CASSQSRGGPLTEAFF.

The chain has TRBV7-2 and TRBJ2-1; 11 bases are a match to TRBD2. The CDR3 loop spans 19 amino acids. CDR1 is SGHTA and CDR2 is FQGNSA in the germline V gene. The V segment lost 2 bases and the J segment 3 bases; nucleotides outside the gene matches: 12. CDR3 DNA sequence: TGTGCCAGCAGCTTACACAGGGTCCTGGGACTAGCGGACTACAATGAGCAGTTCTTC. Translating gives CASSLHRVLGLADYNEQFF.

The CDR3, as DNA: TGTGCCACCAGCGGATTAACTAGGGAGGCACTGTTTTTT. The encoded protein is CATSGLTREALFF. The rearrangement links TRBV15 to TRBJ1-4; D remains ambiguous. V was pared by 5 bases and J by 13 bases, with 17 bases between. This CDR3 has 13 residues. Germline CDR1 reads LNHNV; CDR2 reads YYDKDF (reference sequence).

The CDR3 sequence is CSARDMARGAYEQYF. Written as DNA, the CDR3 is TGCAGTGCTAGAGATATGGCTAGAGGAGCCTACGAGCAGTACTTC. The J gene is TRBJ2-7, the V gene TRBV20-1; D is ambiguous. CDR3 size: 15 residues. With 0 bases removed from V and 2 bases from J, the gap between germline ends came to 14 bases. CDR1 and CDR2 (germline): DFQATT, SNEGSKA (reference sequence).

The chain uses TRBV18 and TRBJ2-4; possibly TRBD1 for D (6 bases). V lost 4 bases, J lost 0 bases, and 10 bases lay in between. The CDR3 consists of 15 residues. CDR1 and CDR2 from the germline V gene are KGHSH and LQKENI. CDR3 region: CASSLQGVAKNIQYF. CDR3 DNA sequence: TGTGCCAGCTCACTACAGGGAGTAGCCAAAAACATTCAGTACTTC.

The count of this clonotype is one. The CDR3 sequence is CAWSHRGGRTDTQYF. CDR3 sequence (DNA): TGTGCCTGGAGCCACCGGGGGGGGCGCACAGATACGCAGTATTTT. The chain links TRBV30 to TRBJ2-3, with 8 bases that match TRBD2. V was pared by 3 bases and J by 1 base, with 6 bases of the junction left unmatched. The CDR3 sequence is 15 residues long. CDR1 is GTSNPN, CDR2 SVGIG, per germline (reference sequence).

CDR3 region: CASSSRGNTEAFF. The CDR3 DNA is TGTGCCAGCAGCTCACGGGGGAACACTGAAGCTTTCTTT. The gene calls are TRBV7-2 and TRBJ1-1; D is uncertain. Trimming shortened V by 4 bases and J by 1 base, and 7 bases separated the two germline ends. Germline loops: CDR1 SGHTA, CDR2 FQGNSA. This CDR3 has 13 amino acids. Complete variable domain (other parts from reference TRBV7-2 and TRBJ1-1): GAGVSQSPSNKVTEKGKDVELRCDPISGHTALYWYRQSLGQGLEFLIYFQGNSAPDKSGLPSDRFSAERTGGSVSTLTIQRTQQEDSAVYLCASSSRGNTEAFFGQGTRLTVV.

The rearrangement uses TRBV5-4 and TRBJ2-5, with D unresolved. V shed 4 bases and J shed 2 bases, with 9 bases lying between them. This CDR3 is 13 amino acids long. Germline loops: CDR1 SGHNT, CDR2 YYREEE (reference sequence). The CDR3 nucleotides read TGTGCCAGCAGCGTCTCCTTTCAAGAGACCCAGTACTTC. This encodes CASSVSFQETQYF.

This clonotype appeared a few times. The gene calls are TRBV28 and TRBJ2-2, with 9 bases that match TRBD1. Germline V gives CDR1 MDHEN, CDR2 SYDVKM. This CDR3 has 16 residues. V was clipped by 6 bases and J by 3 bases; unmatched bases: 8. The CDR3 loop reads CASRPPGQGHTGELFF. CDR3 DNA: TGTGCCAGCAGGCCCCCGGGACAGGGTCACACCGGGGAGCTGTTTTTT.

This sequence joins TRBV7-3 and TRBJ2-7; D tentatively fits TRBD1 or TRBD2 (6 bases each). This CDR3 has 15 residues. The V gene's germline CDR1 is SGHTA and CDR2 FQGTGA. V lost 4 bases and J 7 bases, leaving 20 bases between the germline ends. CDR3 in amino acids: CASSSTRDTRGEQYF. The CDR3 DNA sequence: TGTGCCAGCAGCTCAACCCGGGACACCCGGGGGGAGCAGTACTTC.